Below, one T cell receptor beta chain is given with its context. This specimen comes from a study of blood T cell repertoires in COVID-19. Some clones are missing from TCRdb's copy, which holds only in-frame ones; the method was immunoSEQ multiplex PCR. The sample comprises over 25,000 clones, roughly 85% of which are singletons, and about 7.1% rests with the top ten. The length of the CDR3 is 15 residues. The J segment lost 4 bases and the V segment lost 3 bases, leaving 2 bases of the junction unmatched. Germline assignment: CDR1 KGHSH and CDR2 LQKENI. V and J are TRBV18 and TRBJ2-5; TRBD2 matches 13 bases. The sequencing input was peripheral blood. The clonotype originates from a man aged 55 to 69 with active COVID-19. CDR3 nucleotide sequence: TGTGCCAGCTCACCCACTAGCGGGAGGGGAGAGACCCAGTACTTC. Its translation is CASSPTSGRGETQYF.